A single sample gave rise to the 2 T cell receptor beta chains below, sequenced in a study of shared clonotypes between healthy human individuals. The assay was immunoSEQ multiplex PCR, and TCRdb's table has in-frame clones only and misses some. Of fewer than 600,000 clones in the sample, 70% to 80% were seen once. The sample consisted of PBMCs. The receptors derive from a woman aged 40 to 55 in good health. Some clones in this sample may be carry-over from other donors' samples.

This clone was counted once. The rearrangement joins TRBV30 to TRBJ1-5, with 10 bases aligning to TRBD1. V trimming: 5 bases; J trimming: 8 bases; junction bases outside the gene matches: 3. The germline gives CDR1 GTSNPN, CDR2 SVGIG (reference sequence). The CDR3 contains 12 residues. This chain's CDR3 is CAWGGQGKPQHF. The CDR3 DNA sequence: TGTGCCTGGGGGGGACAGGGGAAGCCCCAGCATTTT. The entire variable domain, with the rest obtained from reference TRBV30 and TRBJ1-5, is as follows: SQTIHQWPATLVQPVGSPLSLECTVEGTSNPNLYWYRQAAGRGLQLLFYSVGIGQISSEVPQNLSASRPQDRQFILSSKKLLLSDSGFYLCAWGGQGKPQHFGDGTRLSIL.

The rearrangement uses TRBV27 and TRBJ2-7; 8 bases align to TRBD1. The V gene end was trimmed by 6 bases and the J gene end by 5 bases; junction bases not matched to a gene: 3. Germline V gene data show CDR1 as MNHEY and CDR2 as SMNVEV (reference sequence). The length of the CDR3 is 12 residues. The CDR3 DNA is TGTGCCAGCAGACGACAGGGGAACGAGCAGTACTTC. It codes for CASRRQGNEQYF.